The TCR beta chain described here comes from a study of early T cells in non-severe SARS-CoV-2 infection. Study in general: Bulk RNA isolated from unsorted whole blood underwent sequencing; chains were not paired.

Study-level findings and limits: Anti-spike CD8 specificities were favored by VDJdb matching, whose results missed private and CD4 specificities.

V trimming: 4 bases; J trimming: 7 bases; junction bases outside the gene matches: 6. The CDR3 has 15 amino acids. Germline V gives CDR1 SGHRS, CDR2 YFSETQ. TCRdb passed the 5' RACE reads through MiXCR, listing each CDR3 protein once. The sample lists about 59,000 distinct CDR3 sequences; approximately 13% were seen once. Worth noting for this clonotype: Its target is unknown.

Here the sequenced sample was whole blood, taken at baseline. The clonotype originates from an adult who was a healthcare worker with PCR-confirmed SARS-CoV-2 infection or an uninfected control (not recorded which). The V and J genes are TRBV5-1 and TRBJ2-1; TRBD2 matches 12 bases. The CDR3 DNA reads TGCGCCAGCAGCCTGACTAGCGGGAGTCGGAATGAGCAGTTCTTC. Translation gives CASSLTSGSRNEQFF.